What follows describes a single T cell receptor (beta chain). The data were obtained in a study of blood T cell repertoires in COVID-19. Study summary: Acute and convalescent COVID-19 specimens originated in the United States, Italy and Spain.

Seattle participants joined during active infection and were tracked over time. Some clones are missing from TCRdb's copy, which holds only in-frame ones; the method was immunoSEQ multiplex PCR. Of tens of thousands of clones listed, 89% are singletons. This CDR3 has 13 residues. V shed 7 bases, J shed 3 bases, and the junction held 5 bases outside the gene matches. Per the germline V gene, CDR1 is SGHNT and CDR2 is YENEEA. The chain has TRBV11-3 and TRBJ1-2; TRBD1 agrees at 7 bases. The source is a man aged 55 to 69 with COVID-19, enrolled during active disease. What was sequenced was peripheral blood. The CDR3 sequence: CASNTGTDYGYTF. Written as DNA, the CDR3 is TGTGCCAGCAATACCGGGACAGACTATGGCTACACCTTC.